The entry that follows covers one T cell receptor beta chain sequence. This clone was picked up one time. Its antigen is not yet known. Qualities for individual bases were not recorded, and no much larger clone is one base off. This sample was included in a study of B cell selection in AIRE deficiency (dated by TCRdb to between 2019 and 2020). Notes on the research overall: Researchers compared the TCRbeta repertoires of sorted blood CD4+ conventional T cells and regulatory T cells from AIRE-deficient patients with the corresponding repertoires from healthy controls. The TCR-sequenced cohort comprised about five AIRE-deficient APECED patients and about five healthy control donors.

Regulatory T cells were sorted as CD4+CD25hiCD127low/negative cells. The healthy donors who provided the control samples were not related to the patients. A FACSAria flow cytometer was used to sort the Tconv and Treg cells intended for TCRbeta sequencing. The sorted cells went into 5-ml round-bottom polystyrene tubes, and the dry cell pellets were then frozen at -80 degrees C until sequencing. Overall study results and their limits: Among approximately 3,700 shared Treg TCRbeta sequences, around 34% were shared exclusively among healthy donors and about 8.4% exclusively among patients, which suggests that Treg selection is less efficient in the absence of AIRE. Shared Treg sequences had shorter CDR3s, which reflects a bias toward rearrangements containing few non-templated nucleotide insertions. About 28% of the Treg TCRbeta sequences shared among healthy donors turned up in patient Tconv cells, suggesting that Treg-biased clones are diverted into the Tconv compartment. Sequencing covered only TCRbeta chains, and 36.6% of shared healthy-donor Treg sequences were also present in healthy Tconv, possibly due to differing TCRalpha chains. In terms of TCRBV gene usage, CDR3 length and TCR diversity, Tconv and Treg cells from AIRE-deficient patients looked similar to Tconv and Treg cells from healthy donors.

The immunoSEQ platform was used for TCRbeta chain sequencing. The authors' pipeline ran thus. When Treg repertoires were pooled, patients gave 45,000 to 60,000 distinct TCRbeta sequences, while healthy donors gave roughly 9.9x10^4. Treg TCRbeta sequences found in two or more individuals were defined as public, and these public Treg TCRbeta sequences were then searched for in Tconv repertoires. Group differences were tested with Mann-Whitney U tests and Bonferroni-Dunn correction in GraphPad Prism 7.03. Imported from immuneACCESS, the table was reduced by TCRdb to in-frame sequences with V and J called. These copies leave out some clones; in studies compared against another copy, an unresolved V gene accounts for under half, and the cause of the remainder is not known. The D gene and trimming were derived from the DNA, and the V and J assignments and clone size from that table. For this sample the table gives approximately 18,000 clones, of which 85% to 95% were detected only once. 0.89% of the sample is held by the ten biggest clonotypes.

V and J are truncated by 5 bases and 6 bases respectively, leaving an intervening sequence of 7 bases. The CDR3 starts with the cysteine, ends with the phenylalanine, and has 10 residues. The only DNA kept is the CDR3, 30 bases in frame from the first base. CDR1 DFQATT and CDR2 SNEGSKA are derived from the germline V gene (reference sequence). The sequence links TRBV20-1 to TRBJ1-2; no confident D gene assignment can be made. The origin of this receptor is a human donor in good health. What was sequenced was CD4+CD25+ Tregs sorted from PBMCs. In nucleotides, the sequence is TGCAGTGCTTGGGTGAATGGCTACACCTTC. Translated, it gives CSAWVNGYTF.